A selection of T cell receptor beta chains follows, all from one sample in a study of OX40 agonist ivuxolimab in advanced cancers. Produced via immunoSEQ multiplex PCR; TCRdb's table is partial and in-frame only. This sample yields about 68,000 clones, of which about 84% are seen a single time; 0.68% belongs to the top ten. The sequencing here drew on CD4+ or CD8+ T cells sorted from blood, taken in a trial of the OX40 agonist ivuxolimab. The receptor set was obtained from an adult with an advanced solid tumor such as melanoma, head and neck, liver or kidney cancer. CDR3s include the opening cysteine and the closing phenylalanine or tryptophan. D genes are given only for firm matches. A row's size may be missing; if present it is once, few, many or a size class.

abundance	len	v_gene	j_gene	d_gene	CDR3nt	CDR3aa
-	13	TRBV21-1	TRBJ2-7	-	TGTGCCAGCAGCACCAGGGGAAACTACGAGCAGTACTTC	CASSTRGNYEQYF
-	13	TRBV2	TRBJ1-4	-	TGTGCCAGCAGGAGGGGTTTGGATGAAAAACTGTTTTTT	CASRRGLDEKLFF
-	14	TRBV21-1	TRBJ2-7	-	TGTGCCAGCAGGGGCTGCGGTAGGTTTTACGAGCAGTACTTC	CASRGCGRFYEQYF
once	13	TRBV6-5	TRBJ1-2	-	TGTGCCAGCAGTTACCCGGGCAAGAAGGGGTACACCTTC	CASSYPGKKGYTF
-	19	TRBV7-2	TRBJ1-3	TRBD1	TGTGCCAGCAGCTTAACGCGGGACAGAGCAAATTGGGCTGGAAACACCATATATTTT	CASSLTRDRANWAGNTIYF
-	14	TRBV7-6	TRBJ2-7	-	TGTGCCAGCAGCTTCGATAATGCTAGGGACGAGCAGTACTTC	CASSFDNARDEQYF
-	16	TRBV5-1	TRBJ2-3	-	TGCGCCAGCAGCTTGGGGGTAACCGCGTTGCTAGATACGCAGTATTTT	CASSLGVTALLDTQYF
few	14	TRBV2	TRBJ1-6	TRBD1	TGTGCCACCCGATCCAGGGGGCTAGGGTCACCCCTCCACTTT	CATRSRGLGSPLHF
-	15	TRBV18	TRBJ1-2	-	TGTGCCAGCTCACCACGGGGAAAGCAGGACCATGGCTACACCTTC	CASSPRGKQDHGYTF
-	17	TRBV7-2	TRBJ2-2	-	TGTGCCAGCAGCCAAAGCCCTGGGGGGATTAACACCGGGGAGCTGTTTTTT	CASSQSPGGINTGELFF
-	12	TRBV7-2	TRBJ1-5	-	TGTGCCAGCAGCCCAGGGAATCAGCCCCAGCATTTT	CASSPGNQPQHF
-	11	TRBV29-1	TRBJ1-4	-	TGCAGCGTTAACAGGGAGGAAAAACTGTTTTTT	CSVNREEKLFF
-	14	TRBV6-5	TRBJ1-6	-	TGTGCCAGCAGTGAGGTCCCTCTCCAGACCCCCCTCCACTTT	CASSEVPLQTPLHF
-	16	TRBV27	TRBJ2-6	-	TGTGCCAGCAGTTTTCACAGAGGCTCTGGGGCCAACGTCCTGACTTTC	CASSFHRGSGANVLTF
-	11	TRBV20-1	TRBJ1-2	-	TGCAGCGTGAGTAGGGGAGGTGGCTACACCTTC	CSVSRGGGYTF
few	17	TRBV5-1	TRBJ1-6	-	TGCGCCAGCAGCTTGGAATCAGGGAGCTCCTATAATTCACCCCTCCACTTT	CASSLESGSSYNSPLHF
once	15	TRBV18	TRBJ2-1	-	TGTGCCAGCTCACCAAGGCAGGGGTATTTCGATGAGCAGTTCTTC	CASSPRQGYFDEQFF
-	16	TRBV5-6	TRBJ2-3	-	TGTGCCAGCAGCTTGTTAGGCGGGGCGCACACAGATACGCAGTATTTT	CASSLLGGAHTDTQYF
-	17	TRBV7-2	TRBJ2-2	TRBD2	TGTGCCAGCAGCCGAACATCCCTAGCGGGGAACACCGGGGAGCTGTTTTTT	CASSRTSLAGNTGELFF
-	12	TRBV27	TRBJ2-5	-	TGTGCCAGCAGTCAGGCGGGAGAGACCCAGTACTTC	CASSQAGETQYF
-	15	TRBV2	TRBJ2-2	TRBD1	TGTGCCAGCAGAGCCGGGACAGGGGGCTCCGGGGAGCTGTTTTTT	CASRAGTGGSGELFF
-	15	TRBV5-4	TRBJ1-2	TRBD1	TGTGCCAGCAGCTTGGGTGGGACAGCTAACTATGGCTACACCTTC	CASSLGGTANYGYTF
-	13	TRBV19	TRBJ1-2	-	TGTGCCAGTAGTTTCAGCCCGACCGAGGGCTACACCTTC	CASSFSPTEGYTF
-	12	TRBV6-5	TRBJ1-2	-	TGTGCCAGCAGACAGGGCCTCTATGGCTACACCTTC	CASRQGLYGYTF
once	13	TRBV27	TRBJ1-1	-	TGTGCCAGCAGTTTGATCCGAGGCACTGAAGCTTTCTTT	CASSLIRGTEAFF
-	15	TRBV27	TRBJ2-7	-	TGTGCCAGCGTTTCGACCGGGGCCGACTCCTACGAGCAGTACTTC	CASVSTGADSYEQYF
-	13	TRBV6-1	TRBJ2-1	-	TGTGCCAGCAGTACCGGGAACTACAATGAGCAGTTCTTC	CASSTGNYNEQFF
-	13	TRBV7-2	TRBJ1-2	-	TGTGCCAGCAGCTTAGGGCGGACTTATGGCTACACCTTC	CASSLGRTYGYTF
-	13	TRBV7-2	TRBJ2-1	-	TGTGCCAGCAGCTCGATCTCAGGGAATGAGCAGTTCTTC	CASSSISGNEQFF
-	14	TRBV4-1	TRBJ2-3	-	TGCGCCAGCAGCCAAGTGCTAGCGTCAGATACGCAGTATTTT	CASSQVLASDTQYF
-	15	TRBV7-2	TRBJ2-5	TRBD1	TGTGCCAGCAGCCGAAGGGGGCTGATCCAAGAGACCCAGTACTTC	CASSRRGLIQETQYF
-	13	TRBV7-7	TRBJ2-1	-	TGTGCCAGCAGCTTGGACAGCCACAATGAGCAGTTCTTC	CASSLDSHNEQFF
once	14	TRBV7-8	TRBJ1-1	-	TGTGCCAGCAGCTTAGGGGGCAGGGGCACTGAAGCTTTCTTT	CASSLGGRGTEAFF
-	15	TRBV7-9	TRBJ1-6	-	TGTGCCAGCAACTTGCTGACAGGACCTTATTCACCCCTCCACTTT	CASNLLTGPYSPLHF
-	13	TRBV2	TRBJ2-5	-	TGTGCCAGCAGTGGATTGTGGGGGGAGACCCAGTACTTC	CASSGLWGETQYF
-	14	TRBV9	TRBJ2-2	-	TGTGCCAGCAGCGTAGAACAGCTCACCGGGGAGCTGTTTTTT	CASSVEQLTGELFF
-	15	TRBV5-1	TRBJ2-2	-	TGCGCCAGCAGCCGGAACACAGGGATCTCCGGGGAGCTGTTTTTT	CASSRNTGISGELFF
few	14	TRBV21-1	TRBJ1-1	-	TGTGCCAGCACCTGGGGGGGGTGGTCGACTGAAGCTTTCTTT	CASTWGGWSTEAFF
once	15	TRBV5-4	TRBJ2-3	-	TGTGCCAGCAGCTTGGTGGGGCCTAGCACAGATACGCAGTATTTT	CASSLVGPSTDTQYF
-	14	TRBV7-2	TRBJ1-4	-	TGTGCCAGCAGCTTGGATCCAACTAATGAAAAACTGTTTTTT	CASSLDPTNEKLFF
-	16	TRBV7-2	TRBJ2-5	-	TGTGCCAGCAGTTTTAGGATGATAGCCGGGGTGGAGACCCAGTACTTC	CASSFRMIAGVETQYF
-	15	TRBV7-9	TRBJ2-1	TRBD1	TGTGCCAGCAGCTTCGGACAGGGTGACTACAATGAGCAGTTCTTC	CASSFGQGDYNEQFF
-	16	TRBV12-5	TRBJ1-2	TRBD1	TGTGCTAGTGGTTTGATCGACAGGGGGCGCGACTATGGCTACACCTTC	CASGLIDRGRDYGYTF
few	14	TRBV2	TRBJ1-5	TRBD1	TGTGCCACCCGTCAGGGGGCTGGCAATCAGCCCCAGCATTTT	CATRQGAGNQPQHF
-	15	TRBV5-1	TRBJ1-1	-	TGCGCCAGCAGTCAAGTGGGGGGCTCGAGCACTGAAGCTTTCTTT	CASSQVGGSSTEAFF
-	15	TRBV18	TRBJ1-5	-	TGTGCCAGCCCACCACCCGGGGGGCAAAATCAGCCCCAGCATTTT	CASPPPGGQNQPQHF
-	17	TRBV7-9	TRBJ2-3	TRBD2	TGTGCCAGCAGCTTAGGAGCGGGGGCTCCCCTCTCAGATACGCAGTATTTT	CASSLGAGAPLSDTQYF
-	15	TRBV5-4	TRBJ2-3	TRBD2	TGTGCCAGCAGCTTGGGGGGGACTAGCAGTGATACGCAGTATTTT	CASSLGGTSSDTQYF
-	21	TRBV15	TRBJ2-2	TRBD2	TGTGCCACCAGCAGAGCATGGGGGGGACTGCGGCAGACCTATAGGGGCGGGGAGCTGTTTTTT	CATSRAWGGLRQTYRGGELFF
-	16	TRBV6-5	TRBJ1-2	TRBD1	TGTGCCAGCAGCTACCTAAGGACAGGGGGCAGCTATGGCTACACCTTC	CASSYLRTGGSYGYTF
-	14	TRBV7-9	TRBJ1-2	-	TGTGCCAGCAGCTTACCTCGGACAGTTTATGGCTACACCTTC	CASSLPRTVYGYTF
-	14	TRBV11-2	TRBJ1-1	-	TGTGCCAGCAGCCGGCCCTGGATGAACACTGAAGCTTTCTTT	CASSRPWMNTEAFF
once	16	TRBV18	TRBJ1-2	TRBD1	TGTGCCAGCTCAATCAACTCACCGGGACAGAACTATGGCTACACCTTC	CASSINSPGQNYGYTF